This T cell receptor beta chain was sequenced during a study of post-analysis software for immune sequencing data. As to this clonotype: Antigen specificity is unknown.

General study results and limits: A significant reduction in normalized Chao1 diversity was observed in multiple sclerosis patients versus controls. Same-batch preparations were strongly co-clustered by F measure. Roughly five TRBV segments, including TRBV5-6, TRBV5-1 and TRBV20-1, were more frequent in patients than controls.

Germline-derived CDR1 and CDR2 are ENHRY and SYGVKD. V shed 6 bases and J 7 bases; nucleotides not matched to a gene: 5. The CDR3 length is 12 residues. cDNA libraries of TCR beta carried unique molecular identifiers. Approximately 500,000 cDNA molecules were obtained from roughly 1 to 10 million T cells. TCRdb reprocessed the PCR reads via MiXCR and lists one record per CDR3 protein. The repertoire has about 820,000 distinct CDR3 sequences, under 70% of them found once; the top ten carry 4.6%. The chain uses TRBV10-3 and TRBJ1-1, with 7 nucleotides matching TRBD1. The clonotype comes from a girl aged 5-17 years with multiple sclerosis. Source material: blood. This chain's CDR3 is CAISGTADEAFF. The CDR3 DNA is TGTGCCATCAGCGGGACAGCTGATGAAGCTTTCTTT.